This passage covers 27 T cell receptor beta chains from one sample sequenced in a study of identical twins. TCRdb re-derived calls from the 5' RACE reads in MiXCR, one entry per CDR3 protein. The table records about 520,000 distinct CDR3 sequences, 20% to 25% of them present only once. These data were likewise used in another study, on T cells expressing NK-cell markers.

Sequencing was done on a sample of CD4+ T cells sorted from blood. These receptors all come from a woman aged 18-30 years in good health.

The chain carries TRBV5-1 and TRBJ2-7; no clear D. Germline CDR1 SGHRS, CDR2 YFSETQ. The ends were cut back, 0 bases at V and 3 bases at J, with 7 bases in the middle. There are 13 residues in the CDR3. CDR3 sequence (DNA): TGCGCCAGCAGCTTGGGTCTAGACTACGAGCAGTACTTC. This sequence encodes CASSLGLDYEQYF.

There are a few counts of this clonotype. The chain is built from TRBV10-3 and TRBJ1-6, with 7 positions matching TRBD1. The CDR3 totals 13 residues. The trim removed 6 bases at V and 5 bases at J, leaving 1 base unmatched. Germline CDR1 reads ENHRY; CDR2 reads SYGVKD. The CDR3 bases are TGTGCCATCAGAACAGGGGATAATTCACCCCTCCACTTT. This translates into CAIRTGDNSPLHF.

This clonotype was picked up a small number of times. The rearrangement uses TRBV12-3 or TRBV12-4 and TRBJ2-1; 13 bases match TRBD2. This CDR3 contains 16 residues. Trimming at V came to 5 bases and at J to 7 bases, leaving 8 bases not matched to a gene. CDR3 nucleotides: TGTGCCAGCAGTCTCGGCTTGGGACTAGCGGGAAATGAGCAGTTCTTC. This translates into CASSLGLGLAGNEQFF.

This clonotype was counted a few times. The chain joins TRBV7-2 to TRBJ2-1; a weak D match, TRBD1 (6 bases). CDR3 size: 12 residues. CDR1 and CDR2 (germline): SGHTA, FQGNSA. V was trimmed by 2 bases and J by 9 bases, leaving 8 bases between them. CDR3 sequence reads: CASSLQGIEQFF. DNA of the CDR3: TGTGCCAGCAGCTTACAGGGGATTGAGCAGTTCTTC. The full variable domain, completed using reference TRBV7-2 and TRBJ2-1, is GAGVSQSPSNKVTEKGKDVELRCDPISGHTALYWYRQSLGQGLEFLIYFQGNSAPDKSGLPSDRFSAERTGGSVSTLTIQRTQQEDSAVYLCASSLQGIEQFFGPGTRLTVL.

The J gene is TRBJ2-5, the V gene TRBV5-5; perhaps D is TRBD1 or TRBD2 (6 bases each). The CDR3 runs to 15 residues. V lost 4 bases and J lost 0, with 13 bases in between. Germline assignment: CDR1 SGHKS and CDR2 YYEKEE (reference sequence). CDR3 DNA: TGTGCCAGCAGCCGGGGGCCGACAGACCAAGAGACCCAGTACTTC. Protein: CASSRGPTDQETQYF.

The CDR3 here is CASSYSRLAGVYEQYF. The CDR3 bases are TGTGCCAGCAGTTACTCGCGCCTAGCGGGAGTTTACGAGCAGTACTTC. This chain connects TRBV6-5 to TRBJ2-7; TRBD2 agrees at 10 bases. The CDR3 is 16 residues long. J lost 4 bases, V lost 0 bases, and 6 bases had no gene match. From germline, CDR1 is MNHEY and CDR2 SVGAGI.

V usage is TRBV20-1 and J usage is TRBJ2-2; 8 positions agree with TRBD2. There are 17 residues in the CDR3. The germline V gene has CDR1 DFQATT and CDR2 SNEGSKA (reference sequence). J was trimmed by 5 bases and V by 3 bases; bases with no gene match: 14. The CDR3 here is CSASAGGARARTGELFF. CDR3 bases: TGCAGTGCTAGCGCCGGGGGGGCGAGAGCGAGGACCGGGGAGCTGTTTTTT.

The chain combines TRBV25-1 with TRBJ1-2, with TRBD1 as a possible D gene (5 bases). The CDR3 spans 15 residues. V was clipped by 5 bases and J by 5 bases, with 18 bases between them. Germline-derived CDR1 and CDR2 are MGHDK and SYGVNS. The DNA of the CDR3 is TGTGCCAGCAGTTCGTTCAAGACCGGGGGTTATGGCTACACCTTC. Translating gives CASSSFKTGGYGYTF.

Only a few counts were recorded for this clonotype. The chain has TRBV5-1 and TRBJ2-1; 11 nucleotides align to TRBD1. The CDR3 has 17 amino acids. V lost 5 bases to trimming and J lost 5 bases; unmatched junction nucleotides: 12. Germline CDR1 is SGHRS and CDR2 is YFSETQ. Here the CDR3 reads CASSRAIGTGGNNEQFF. The DNA for the CDR3 is TGCGCCAGCAGTCGGGCTATCGGGACAGGGGGGAACAATGAGCAGTTCTTC.

This clonotype appeared a few times. The chain's CDR3 is CASSESLTAGAFF. CDR3 nucleotide sequence: TGCGCCAGCAGTGAGTCGTTGACCGCGGGAGCTTTCTTT. V and J are TRBV10-1 and TRBJ1-1; D not certain. Germline V gene lookup returns CDR1 WNHNN and CDR2 SYGVQD (reference sequence). The CDR3 is 13 amino acids. V was trimmed by 0 bases and J by 10 bases, leaving 12 bases between them.

This clonotype has a handful of counts. The chain combines TRBV10-3 with TRBJ2-1; 13 bases line up with TRBD2. V lost 6 bases, J lost 4 bases, and 3 bases stayed unmatched. Germline-derived CDR1 and CDR2 are ENHRY and SYGVKD. This CDR3 region has 15 residues. The CDR3 bases are TGTGCCATCAGGCCGGGACTAGCGGGATACAATGAGCAGTTCTTC. This translates into CAIRPGLAGYNEQFF.

CDR3 sequence (DNA): TGCAGTGCTAGAGATCCCGCTAGCGGGGGGGTGGAGCAGTACTTC. This gives the protein CSARDPASGGVEQYF. This chain connects TRBV20-1 to TRBJ2-7; TRBD2 aligns across 12 bases. From germline, CDR1 is DFQATT and CDR2 SNEGSKA (reference sequence). This CDR3 is 15 amino acids long. V dropped 0 bases and J dropped 7; count of bases not matched to a gene: 7.

The table lists this clonotype with a few counts. This rearrangement joins TRBV11-2 to TRBJ2-3; TRBD2 matches 13 bases. Germline CDR1 SGHAT, CDR2 FQNNGV. CDR3 length: 21 amino acids. V dropped 5 bases and J dropped 5; count of bases not matched to a gene: 22. The CDR3: CASSGLPQGLAGPRRGDTQYF. Here the CDR3 DNA reads TGTGCCAGCAGCGGATTACCACAGGGACTAGCGGGACCGCGGAGAGGAGATACGCAGTATTTT.

V is TRBV20-1 and J is TRBJ1-2, with 8 positions matching TRBD1. CDR1 and CDR2 (germline): DFQATT, SNEGSKA (reference sequence). This CDR3 has 15 amino acids. J lost 4 bases, V lost 5 bases, and 12 bases had no gene match. CDR3: CSAEALAGQGYGYTF. Written as DNA, the CDR3 is TGCAGTGCTGAAGCCCTCGCAGGACAGGGCTATGGCTACACCTTC.

This chain links TRBV5-1 with TRBJ2-5; tentatively, D is TRBD1 or TRBD2 (5 bases each). The CDR3 has 14 amino acids. Germline CDR1 SGHRS, CDR2 YFSETQ. Trimming removed 3 bases at V and 5 bases at J, with 14 bases between. CDR3 sequence (DNA): TGCGCCAGCAGCTCCGGGGCCTCTAGGGAGACCCAGTACTTC. It is translated as CASSSGASRETQYF. Combining the CDR3 with reference TRBV5-1 and TRBJ2-5 gives the whole variable domain KAGVTQTPRYLIKTRGQQVTLSCSPISGHRSVSWYQQTPGQGLQFLFEYFSETQRNKGNFPGRFSGRQFSNSRSEMNVSTLELGDSALYLCASSSGASRETQYFGPGTRLLVL.

The V and J genes are TRBV7-2 and TRBJ2-7, with 7 nucleotides matching TRBD1. The CDR3 runs 14 residues. CDR1 SGHTA and CDR2 FQGNSA come from the germline V gene. V lost 5 bases to trimming and J lost 9 bases; unmatched junction nucleotides: 13. In DNA form, the CDR3 reads TGTGCCAGCAGCCCTCTCGGGACAGTTGTATGGCAGTACTTC. It is translated as CASSPLGTVVWQYF.

This clonotype was found many times. The V call is TRBV29-1, the J call TRBJ2-5; D is possibly TRBD1 (5 bases). CDR1 and CDR2 (germline): SQVTM, ANQGSEA. The CDR3 length is 11 residues. Trimming pared 6 bases from V and 3 bases from J, leaving 8 bases between. The chain's CDR3 is CSVQVEETQYF. In DNA, the CDR3 is TGCAGCGTACAGGTGGAAGAGACCCAGTACTTC. The full variable domain, with the rest looked up from reference TRBV29-1 and TRBJ2-5, is SAVISQKPSRDICQRGTSLTIQCQVDSQVTMMFWYRQQPGQSLTLIATANQGSEATYESGFVIDKFPISRPNLTFSTLTVSNMSPEDSSIYLCSVQVEETQYFGPGTRLLVL.

The rearrangement links TRBV6-1 to TRBJ2-3; 8 positions match TRBD1. The CDR3 extends over 15 amino acids. Germline V lookup: CDR1 MNHNS, CDR2 SASEGT. Unmatched junction bases numbered 9, after V lost 6 bases and J lost 4 bases. The CDR3 nucleotides read TGTGCCAGCAGGAGACAGGGGCGTATGGCAGATACGCAGTATTTT. This sequence encodes CASRRQGRMADTQYF.

The sample holds a few counts of this clonotype. The chain couples TRBV5-6 to TRBJ2-1; no definite D call. Germline V gene data show CDR1 as SGHDT and CDR2 as YYEEEE. CDR3 size: 12 residues. V was clipped by 2 bases and J by 14 bases, with 14 bases between them. The CDR3 nucleotides read TGTGCCAGCAGCTTAGGCAGCGTTGGAGAGTTCTTC. It specifies CASSLGSVGEFF.

The CDR3, as DNA: TGCGCCAGCAGCGCCTCGACAGGTACCTACGAGCAGTACTTC. This codes for CASSASTGTYEQYF. The gene calls are TRBV5-1 and TRBJ2-7; possibly TRBD1 for D (6 bases). The V gene's germline CDR1 is SGHRS and CDR2 YFSETQ. CDR3 length: 14 amino acids. V was clipped by 4 bases and J by 2 bases, with 13 bases between them.

The table lists this clonotype with a few counts. The V gene is TRBV5-1, the J gene TRBJ2-3, with D tentatively TRBD1 (6 bases). The CDR3 runs 14 residues. Trimming shortened V by 2 bases and J by 6 bases, and 13 bases separated the two germline ends. Germline CDR1 reads SGHRS; CDR2 reads YFSETQ. CDR3 coding DNA: TGCGCCAGCAGCTTTTCGGACAGCCGGGATACGCAGTATTTT. It is translated as CASSFSDSRDTQYF.

This clonotype was recorded a few times. The rearrangement joins TRBV10-3 to TRBJ2-2; D remains unclear. CDR3 length: 15 residues. Germline CDR1 reads ENHRY; CDR2 reads SYGVKD. V lost 4 bases and J lost 1, with 10 bases in between. CDR3 in DNA: TGTGCCATCAGTGCGGATGTCCAGAACACCGGGGAGCTGTTTTTT. Its translation: CAISADVQNTGELFF.

V is TRBV5-1 and J is TRBJ2-1; D is perhaps TRBD1 (5 bases). CDR3 size: 15 residues. Germline V lookup: CDR1 SGHRS, CDR2 YFSETQ. V was clipped by 2 bases and J by 4 bases, with 13 bases between them. The CDR3 nucleotides read TGCGCCAGCAGCTTTAATGGGGCCCGGTACAATGAGCAGTTCTTC. This codes for CASSFNGARYNEQFF.

The chain employs TRBV20-1 and TRBJ2-1; 7 nucleotides line up with TRBD2. The ends lost 3 bases at V and 7 bases at J; junction bases unmatched: 9. The germline V gene has CDR1 DFQATT and CDR2 SNEGSKA (reference sequence). This CDR3 has 14 amino acids. CDR3 bases: TGCAGTGCTAGGCCCAGCGGGATTAGGAATGAGCAGTTCTTC. It specifies CSARPSGIRNEQFF.

This chain joins TRBV5-1 and TRBJ2-2; TRBD1 matches at 8 bases. The J segment lost 2 bases and the V segment lost 0 bases, leaving 9 bases of the junction unmatched. Germline-derived CDR1 and CDR2 are SGHRS and YFSETQ. The CDR3 is made up of 18 amino acids. The CDR3 protein is CASSLEVPGTGNTGELFF. CDR3 bases: TGCGCCAGCAGCTTGGAGGTTCCAGGGACAGGAAACACCGGGGAGCTGTTTTTT.

This clonotype occurred many times. The rearrangement links TRBV20-1 to TRBJ2-1, with a tentative D call TRBD2 (6 bases). In germline, CDR1 is DFQATT, CDR2 SNEGSKA (reference sequence). This CDR3 region has 13 residues. The ends were cut back, 0 bases at V and 8 bases at J, with 11 bases in the middle. As DNA, the CDR3 is TGCAGTGCTAGAGAGACTAGTTTGCATGAGCAGTTCTTC. It translates to CSARETSLHEQFF.

This clonotype has only a few counts. The chain combines TRBV6-1 with TRBJ1-6, with D maybe TRBD1 (6 bases). This CDR3 is 16 amino acids long. V lost 6 bases to trimming and J lost 2 bases, with 14 bases between them. Germline CDR1 and CDR2: MNHNS and SASEGT. The CDR3 loop is CASRSTGRAYNSPLHF. For the CDR3, the DNA is TGTGCCAGCAGATCCACAGGGCGCGCCTATAATTCACCCCTCCACTTT.